This TCR beta chain was recorded in a study of OX40 agonist ivuxolimab in advanced cancers. This CDR3 comprises 15 residues. The ends lost 2 bases at V and 6 bases at J; junction bases unmatched: 9. Germline loops: CDR1 SGHRS, CDR2 YFSETQ. Libraries were prepared by immunoSEQ multiplex PCR; TCRdb keeps only in-frame clonotypes and omits some of them. The table records 55,000 to 65,000 clones, approximately 90% of them present only once. This clone was detected once. The sequence was obtained from an adult with an advanced solid tumor such as melanoma, head and neck, liver or kidney cancer. The chain employs TRBV5-1 and TRBJ1-1, with 8 positions matching TRBD1. The specimen was CD4+ or CD8+ T cells sorted from blood, collected in a trial of the OX40 agonist ivuxolimab. DNA of the CDR3: TGCGCCAGCAGCTTACGGACAGGGAGGTTCGCTGAAGCTTTCTTT. Translating gives CASSLRTGRFAEAFF.